The 17 T cell receptor beta chains below come from one sample, sequenced in a study of human T cells and chemical hapten exposure. MiXCR, run by TCRdb on the RACE reads, gives a single entry per CDR3 protein. The profile shows roughly 80,000 distinct CDR3 sequences, 12% to 15% of them singletons. Time point of the sample: pre-sensitization, week 0. The treatment is: therapeutic diphenylcyclopropenone sensitization with weekly scalp DPC. Sequencing was performed on whole blood, taken in connection with sensitization to the hapten diphenylcyclopropenone (DPC). The source of these receptors is a woman between 50 and 59 years old with alopecia areata. Some clones in this sample may be carry-over from other donors' samples.

V usage is TRBV2 and J usage is TRBJ2-7; D might be TRBD1 (6 bases). The germline gives CDR1 SNHLY, CDR2 FYNNEI. The CDR3 runs to 15 residues. With 5 bases removed from V and 5 bases from J, the gap between germline ends came to 19 bases. This chain's CDR3 is CASSLAEGVRHEQYF. DNA for the CDR3: TGTGCCAGCAGTCTGGCCGAGGGGGTGAGGCACGAGCAGTACTTC.

In its sample, this clonotype was seen a few times. The J gene is TRBJ2-7, the V gene TRBV7-2; TRBD2 is a possible D gene (6 bases). V gave up 5 bases and J gave up 4 bases, with 15 bases separating them. The germline V gene has CDR1 SGHTA and CDR2 FQGNSA. The CDR3 runs 14 residues. DNA for the CDR3: TGTGCCAGCAGCGTGACTAGTTTCTCGTACGAGCAGTACTTC. It specifies CASSVTSFSYEQYF.

This chain links TRBV28 with TRBJ2-5, with TRBD2 matching over 14 bases. Germline lookup yields CDR1 MDHEN and CDR2 SYDVKM. This CDR3 comprises 17 residues. The J segment lost 5 bases and the V segment lost 5 bases, leaving 10 bases of the junction unmatched. The chain's CDR3 is CASSPGTSGSREETQYF. CDR3 bases: TGTGCCAGCAGTCCCGGGACTAGCGGGAGTAGGGAGGAGACCCAGTACTTC.

In this sample, this clonotype turned up a few times. The chain couples TRBV20-1 to TRBJ2-7; a weak D match, TRBD2 (5 bases). CDR1 DFQATT and CDR2 SNEGSKA come from the germline V gene (reference sequence). V lost 6 bases and J lost 3, with 18 bases in between. The CDR3 covers 14 residues. The CDR3 spells CSARGKTLGYEQYF. The DNA for the CDR3 is TGCAGTGCACGAGGGAAGACACTCGGCTACGAGCAGTACTTC.

On this clonotype: A read error may account for a junction end that differs from germline. The chain links TRBV29-1 to TRBJ1-4, with 8 bases that match TRBD1. From germline, CDR1 is SQVTM and CDR2 ANQGSEA. This CDR3 region has 13 residues. CDR3 nucleotide sequence: TGCAGCGTAGACAGGGGTTTGAGTGAAAATCTGTTTTTT. Protein sequence: CSVDRGLSENLFF.

This clonotype came up a few times. This chain joins TRBV6-6 and TRBJ1-1, with D perhaps TRBD1 (5 bases). Germline V gene lookup returns CDR1 MNHNY and CDR2 SVGAGI (reference sequence). CDR3 length: 15 residues. Trimming took 2 bases from V and 13 from J, leaving 23 bases between them. The CDR3 is CASSYLGRASSQVFF. The DNA of the CDR3 is TGTGCCAGCAGTTACCTGGGCAGGGCGTCCTCTCAAGTTTTCTTT.

This clonotype was observed a few times. This chain links TRBV19 with TRBJ1-5; no clear D. This CDR3 has 16 residues. Germline values: CDR1 LNHDA, CDR2 SQIVND (reference sequence). Trimming removed 3 bases at V and 0 bases at J, with 12 bases between. The CDR3 here is CASSIFTVLSNQPQHF. For the CDR3, the DNA is TGTGCCAGTAGTATTTTTACGGTACTTAGCAATCAGCCCCAGCATTTT.

This clonotype was observed a few times. The chain employs TRBV18 and TRBJ1-4, with D possibly matching TRBD1 (6 bases). The V and J ends lost 1 base and 8 bases respectively, with 14 bases between them. CDR3 size: 15 residues. CDR1 is KGHSH and CDR2 is LQKENI in the germline V gene. For the CDR3, the DNA is TGTGCCAGCTCACCACTAACAGGGAGAACCGAAAAACTGTTTTTT. It specifies CASSPLTGRTEKLFF.

The table lists this clonotype with a few counts. This chain uses TRBV27 with TRBJ2-3, with 10 bases matching TRBD1. This CDR3 is 15 amino acids long. The V and J ends lost 2 bases and 6 bases, in that order; junction bases with no gene match: 5. Germline assignment: CDR1 MNHEY and CDR2 SMNVEV (reference sequence). CDR3 sequence: CASSLGTGDRDTQYF. The CDR3 DNA follows: TGTGCCAGCAGTTTAGGGACAGGGGATCGCGATACGCAGTATTTT.

In its sample, this clonotype was seen a few times. V gene TRBV4-1 combines with J gene TRBJ2-7; D remains ambiguous. The germline V gene encodes CDR1 MGHRA and CDR2 YSYEKL. V was pared by 0 bases and J by 2 bases, with 5 bases between. There are 13 residues in the CDR3. The CDR3 region has the DNA TGCGCCAGCAGCCAAGAACAGACCTACGAGCAGTACTTC. The encoded protein is CASSQEQTYEQYF.

The V and J genes are TRBV28 and TRBJ1-1, with D tentatively TRBD1 (6 bases). This CDR3 has 13 amino acids. CDR1 is MDHEN, CDR2 SYDVKM, per germline. The CDR3 is CATGGRGWTEAFF. The CDR3, as DNA: TGTGCGACTGGGGGGCGAGGGTGGACTGAAGCTTTCTTT.

This clonotype was observed a handful of times. This chain links TRBV30 with TRBJ1-1; a weak D match, TRBD1 (6 bases). Trimming shortened V by 2 bases and J by 6 bases, and 13 bases separated the two germline ends. The length of the CDR3 is 13 residues. Germline CDR1 and CDR2: GTSNPN and SVGIG (reference sequence). The CDR3 sequence is CAWSPREGAEAFF. The CDR3 region has the DNA TGTGCCTGGAGTCCCCGGGAGGGGGCTGAAGCTTTCTTT.

The table lists this clonotype with a few counts. The genes are TRBV5-1 and TRBJ1-6; the D gene is possibly TRBD1 (5 bases). This CDR3 spans 15 amino acids. V lost 4 bases, J lost 3 bases, and 11 bases lay in between. Germline assignment: CDR1 SGHRS and CDR2 YFSETQ. CDR3 in amino acids: CASSVQENYNSPLHF. The DNA for the CDR3 is TGCGCCAGCAGCGTACAGGAAAACTATAATTCACCCCTCCACTTT. The full variable domain, its missing parts supplied by reference TRBV5-1 and TRBJ1-6, is KAGVTQTPRYLIKTRGQQVTLSCSPISGHRSVSWYQQTPGQGLQFLFEYFSETQRNKGNFPGRFSGRQFSNSRSEMNVSTLELGDSALYLCASSVQENYNSPLHFGNGTRLTVT.

The V call is TRBV20-1, the J call TRBJ2-7, with 9 nucleotides matching TRBD1. V dropped 0 bases and J dropped 6; count of bases not matched to a gene: 6. The CDR3 covers 14 residues. Germline values: CDR1 DFQATT, CDR2 SNEGSKA (reference sequence). The CDR3 nucleotides read TGCAGTGCTAGAGATCCGGGGACAGGGCCCGAGCAGTACTTC. Residues: CSARDPGTGPEQYF.

The chain joins TRBV7-9 to TRBJ1-3; D is undetermined. V lost 5 bases and J lost 0, with 11 bases in between. Looked up from germline, CDR1 is SEHNR and CDR2 is FQNEAQ (reference sequence). This CDR3 has 15 amino acids. CDR3 nucleotide sequence: TGTGCCAGCAGCCCGCCGAACCTCTCTGGAAACACCATATATTTT. The encoded protein is CASSPPNLSGNTIYF.

This clonotype turned up a few times. The chain combines TRBV3-2 with TRBJ2-3; the table's D call, TRBD2, has no DNA check behind it. TRBV3-2 has pseudogene status. CDR3 size: 18 residues. This CDR3 reads CASSPRRLATISTDTQYF. CDR3 bases: TGTGCCAGCAGCCCAAGGCGACTAGCGACAATCAGCACAGATACGCAGTATTTT.

This clonotype was observed at least ten times. The rearrangement uses TRBV20-1 and TRBJ2-3; 13 nucleotides line up with TRBD2. The length of the CDR3 is 17 residues. The junction had 17 bases not matched to a gene; V was cut back by 6 bases and J by 8 bases. CDR1 and CDR2 from the germline V gene are DFQATT and SNEGSKA (reference sequence). This chain's CDR3 is CSAGKGVLAGGPGTQYF. The CDR3 nucleotides are TGCAGTGCCGGAAAAGGGGTACTAGCGGGAGGGCCCGGTACGCAGTATTTT.